The rows below give T cell receptor beta chains drawn from one sample of a study of CD8 T cells in Susac syndrome. TCRdb used MiXCR to reprocess the immunoSEQ multiplex PCR reads, holding one entry per CDR3 protein. This sample carries about 130,000 distinct CDR3 sequences, approximately 95% of them seen once, and the ten largest clones take 0.18%. The sample comprised CD8+ T cells from PBMCs. These receptor sequences come from a human donor with Susac syndrome. CDR3s include the opening cysteine and the closing phenylalanine or tryptophan. D genes are given only for firm matches. Size is omitted from some rows. Given values are once, few, many or a class for expanded clones.

v_call	clone_size	j_call	d_call	cdr3_nt	cdr3_aa
TRBV12-3/TRBV12-4	many	TRBJ2-3	-	TGTGCCAGCAGCTTAACAGATACGCAGTATTTT	CASSLTDTQYF
TRBV4-1	-	TRBJ2-5	TRBD2	TGCGCCAGCAGTGGAAGCGGGACTCAAGAGACCCAGTACTTC	CASSGSGTQETQYF
TRBV9	-	TRBJ1-5	TRBD1	TGTGCCAGCAGCGCGGGGGGGACAGGGTACAATCAGCCCCAGCATTTT	CASSAGGTGYNQPQHF
TRBV11-2	-	TRBJ1-2	TRBD1	TGTGCCAGCGGGGGGTTGGGACAGGGTGGGAATGGCTACACCTTC	CASGGLGQGGNGYTF
TRBV27	-	TRBJ1-2	-	TGTGCCAGCAGTTTGCTACCACTTGGCTACACCTTC	CASSLLPLGYTF
TRBV7-9	-	TRBJ2-2	TRBD2	TGTGCCAGCAGCTTAACTACGAGTCTAGCGGAGAACACCGGGGAGCTGTTTTTT	CASSLTTSLAENTGELFF
TRBV6-4	-	TRBJ2-7	-	TGTGCCAGCAGTGAGCGGGCCTACTACGAGCAGTACTTC	CASSERAYYEQYF
TRBV5-4	-	TRBJ1-1	TRBD1	TGTGCCAGCAGCTTGGACAGGGGGCTTACTGAAGCTTTCTTT	CASSLDRGLTEAFF
TRBV7-6	once	TRBJ2-2	-	TGTGCCAGCGGGAGCCAGGGGAACACCGGGGAGCTGTTTTTT	CASGSQGNTGELFF
TRBV28	-	TRBJ2-5	-	TGTGCCAGCACGGACCAAGAGACCCAGTACTTC	CASTDQETQYF
TRBV4-1	-	TRBJ1-2	TRBD1	TGCGCCAGCAGCCAAGGTAGGACAGGGGCAAATGGCTACACCTTC	CASSQGRTGANGYTF
TRBV20-1	-	TRBJ2-7	-	TGCAGTGCATTTTTTGGCGGGGCCTACGAGCAGTACTTC	CSAFFGGAYEQYF
TRBV4-1	-	TRBJ1-1	-	TGCGCCAGCAGCCAAGATGGGGTAAGCCGAGCTTTCTTT	CASSQDGVSRAFF
TRBV29-1	-	TRBJ2-2	-	TGCAGCTGTATGCCCTTGATGGCGAACACCGGGGAGCTGTTTTTT	CSCMPLMANTGELFF
TRBV11-3	-	TRBJ2-1	TRBD2	TGTGCCAGCAGCCCAGGAACTAGCGGGAGAGAGAAGCAGTTCTTC	CASSPGTSGREKQFF
TRBV19	-	TRBJ2-5	-	TGTGCCAGCCTTATGGGGGAGACCCAGTACTTC	CASLMGETQYF
TRBV11-2	-	TRBJ2-4	-	TGTGCCAGCAGCCCCCCCTTCGGGACACTTCAAAAAAACATTCAGTACTTC	CASSPPFGTLQKNIQYF